This T cell receptor (beta chain) is from a study of cytomegalovirus exposure and HLA in healthy donors. Deletions cut 8 bases from V and 0 bases from J, with 11 bases between. This CDR3 has 14 residues. Germline V gene sequence: CDR1 MNHEY, CDR2 SVGAGI. The repertoire was sequenced with immunoSEQ multiplex PCR; TCRdb's copy has only in-frame clones and lacks some. The sample carries some 170,000 clones, 70% to 90% recorded once. This receptor was identified in a woman between 25 and 40 years old in good health and CMV-seronegative. The sample taken for sequencing was PBMCs. V and J are TRBV6-5 and TRBJ1-3, with D tentatively TRBD1 (6 bases). The CDR3 sequence is CASVRQDSGNTIYF. Here the CDR3 DNA reads TGTGCCAGCGTGAGACAGGACTCTGGAAACACCATATATTTT.